The clone carrying this T cell receptor beta chain was observed a handful of times. The target antigen is unknown. The V gene end was trimmed by 5 bases and the J gene end by 5 bases; junction bases not matched to a gene: 4. The V gene's germline CDR1 is SNHLY and CDR2 FYNNEI. The CDR3 has 14 residues. Repertoires were generated with immunoSEQ multiplex PCR, while TCRdb's copy carries only in-frame clones and drops some. The sample includes under 850,000 clones, nearly 95% seen only once; the top ten take 24%. This entry belongs to a study of shared clonotypes between healthy human individuals. About the study: Sampling drew on donors who were a couple of women and three men aged 18 to 49.

The naive CD8 subset, CD45RO-negative cells positively selected for CCR7, excluded terminally differentiated effector memory CD45RA+ cells. Study-level results: Researchers sampled only blood; tissue repertoires likely differ. Estimated richness values were generally larger in naive subsets than in memory subsets.

The source of this sequence is a man aged 25-45 years in good health. This sequence joins TRBV2 and TRBJ2-1; 9 bases fit TRBD1. Sequencing was performed on naive CD8+ T cells sorted from blood. CDR3 sequence reads: CASSTGTGHNEQFF. As DNA, the CDR3 is TGTGCCAGCAGTACCGGGACAGGGCACAATGAGCAGTTCTTC. Together with reference TRBV2 and TRBJ2-1, the CDR3 gives the full variable domain: EPEVTQTPSHQVTQMGQEVILRCVPISNHLYFYWYRQILGQKVEFLVSFYNNEISEKSEIFDDQFSVERPDGSNFTLKIRSTKLEDSAMYFCASSTGTGHNEQFFGPGTRLTVL.